This T cell receptor beta chain emerged from a study of PD-1 blockade in classical Hodgkin lymphoma. Regarding time point: cycle 4 day 1 (C4D1), after less than 7 weeks of nivolumab. Relapse after autologous stem cell transplantation occurred in every patient, and brentuximab vedotin exposure varied. Per the germline V gene, CDR1 is ENHRY and CDR2 is SYGVKD. The length of the CDR3 is 15 residues. Trimming stripped 5 bases from V and 3 bases from J, with 14 bases between. Generated by immunoSEQ multiplex PCR, the TCRdb table keeps only in-frame clones and is missing some. Counted here are 20,000 to 25,000 clones, about three quarters occurring once; the ten biggest clones make up around 21%. About this clone: Its antigen is unknown.

Study results and caveats: Baseline diversity in complete responders resembled that of newly diagnosed patients. While CD8+ TCR diversity did not rise significantly by C4D1, CD4+ TCR diversity did. A reduction in baseline TCR diversity was reportedly seen in newly diagnosed patients relative to healthy donors.

The chain uses TRBV10-3 and TRBJ1-5, with D possibly matching TRBD1 (6 bases). The specimen was peripheral blood mononuclear cells (PBMCs), collected before the fourth cycle of nivolumab. This TCR came from a human donor with classical Hodgkin lymphoma. CDR3 nucleotide sequence: TGTGCCATCAGTCCGGGACAAGGGTCCAATCAGCCCCAGCATTTT. It yields the protein CAISPGQGSNQPQHF.